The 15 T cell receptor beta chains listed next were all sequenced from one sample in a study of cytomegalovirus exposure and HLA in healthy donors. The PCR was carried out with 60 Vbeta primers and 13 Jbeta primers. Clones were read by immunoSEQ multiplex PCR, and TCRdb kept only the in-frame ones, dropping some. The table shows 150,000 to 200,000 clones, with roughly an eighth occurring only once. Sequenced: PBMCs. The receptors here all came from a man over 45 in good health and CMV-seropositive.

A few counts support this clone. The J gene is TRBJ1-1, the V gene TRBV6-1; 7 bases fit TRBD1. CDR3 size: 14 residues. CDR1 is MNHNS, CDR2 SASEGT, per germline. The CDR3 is CAITTGVLNTEAFF. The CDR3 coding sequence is TGTGCTATCACCACAGGGGTTCTGAACACTGAAGCTTTCTTT.

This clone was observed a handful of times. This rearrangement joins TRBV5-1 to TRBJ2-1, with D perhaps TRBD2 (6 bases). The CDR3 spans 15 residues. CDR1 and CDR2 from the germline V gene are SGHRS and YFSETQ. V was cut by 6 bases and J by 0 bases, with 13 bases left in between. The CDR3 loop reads CASTGPGGSYNEQFF. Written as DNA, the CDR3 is TGCGCCAGCACCGGGCCCGGGGGCTCCTACAATGAGCAGTTCTTC.

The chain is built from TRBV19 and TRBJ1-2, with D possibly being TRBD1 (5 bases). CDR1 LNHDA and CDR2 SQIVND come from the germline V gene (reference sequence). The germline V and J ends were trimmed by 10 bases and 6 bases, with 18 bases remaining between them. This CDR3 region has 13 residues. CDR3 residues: CATSERTFHGYTF. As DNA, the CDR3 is TGTGCCACATCCGAAAGGACATTCCATGGCTACACCTTC.

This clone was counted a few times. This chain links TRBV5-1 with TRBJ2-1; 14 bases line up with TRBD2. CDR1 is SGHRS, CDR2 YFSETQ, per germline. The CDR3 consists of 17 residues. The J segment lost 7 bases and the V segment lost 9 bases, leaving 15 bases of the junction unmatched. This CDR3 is CATSPAGLAGGRNEQFF. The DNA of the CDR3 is TGCGCCACGTCCCCCGCTGGACTAGCGGGGGGTCGAAATGAGCAGTTCTTC.

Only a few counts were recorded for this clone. For the CDR3, the DNA is TGTGCCAGCAGCCGACAGACAGGGACGGGCTATGGCTACACCTTC. Translating gives CASSRQTGTGYGYTF. The chain recombines TRBV5-5 with TRBJ1-2, with 7 bases lining up with TRBD1. Germline CDR1 SGHKS, CDR2 YYEKEE (reference sequence). This CDR3 has 15 residues. The V and J ends lost 4 bases and 4 bases, in that order; junction bases with no gene match: 10.

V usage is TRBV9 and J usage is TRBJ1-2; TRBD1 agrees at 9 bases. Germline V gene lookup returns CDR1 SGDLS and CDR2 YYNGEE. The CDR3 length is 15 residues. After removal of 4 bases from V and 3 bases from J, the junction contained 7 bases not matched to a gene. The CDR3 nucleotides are TGTGCCAGCAGCCCCAGGGACAGGGCGCACTATGGCTACACCTTC. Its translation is CASSPRDRAHYGYTF.

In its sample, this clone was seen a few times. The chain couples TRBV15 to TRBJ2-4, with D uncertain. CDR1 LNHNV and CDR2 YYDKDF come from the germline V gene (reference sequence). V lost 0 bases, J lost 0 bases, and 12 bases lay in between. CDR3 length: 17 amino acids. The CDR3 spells CATSREPGSQAKNIQYF. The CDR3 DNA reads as TGTGCCACCAGCAGAGAACCGGGTAGTCAAGCCAAAAACATTCAGTACTTC.

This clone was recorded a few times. CDR3 amino acids: CASTPRGGYEQYF. The DNA for the CDR3 is TGTGCCAGCACCCCCCGGGGGGGCTACGAGCAGTACTTC. The chain employs TRBV6-5 and TRBJ2-7; 8 bases line up with TRBD2. CDR3 length: 13 amino acids. The J segment lost 3 bases and the V segment lost 7 bases, leaving 5 bases of the junction unmatched. Germline CDR1 and CDR2: MNHEY and SVGAGI.

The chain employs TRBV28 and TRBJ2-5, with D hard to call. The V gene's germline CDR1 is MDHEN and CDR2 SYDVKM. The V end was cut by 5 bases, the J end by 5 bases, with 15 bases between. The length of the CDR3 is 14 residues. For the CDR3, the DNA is TGTGCCAGCAGTCCCCCCGCGATACCGGAGACCCAGTACTTC. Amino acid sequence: CASSPPAIPETQYF.

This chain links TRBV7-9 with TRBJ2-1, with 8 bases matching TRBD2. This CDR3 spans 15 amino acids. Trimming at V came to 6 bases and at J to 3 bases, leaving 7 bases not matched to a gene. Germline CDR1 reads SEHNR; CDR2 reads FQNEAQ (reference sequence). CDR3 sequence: CASRPSGGLYNEQFF. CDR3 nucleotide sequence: TGTGCCAGCAGACCCAGCGGGGGCCTCTACAATGAGCAGTTCTTC.

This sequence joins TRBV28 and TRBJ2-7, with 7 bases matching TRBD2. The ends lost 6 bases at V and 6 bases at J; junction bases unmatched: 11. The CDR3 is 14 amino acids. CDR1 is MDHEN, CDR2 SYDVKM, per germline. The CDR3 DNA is TGTGCCAGCAGCCCTTCTAGGTGGGGGGGCGAGCAGTACGTC. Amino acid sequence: CASSPSRWGGEQYV.

This CDR3 is CASAPQGDGKLFF. CDR3 sequence (DNA): TGTGCCAGCGCCCCACAGGGGGACGGAAAACTGTTTTTT. The V and J genes are TRBV27 and TRBJ1-4; 8 bases are shared with TRBD1. Germline CDR1 MNHEY, CDR2 SMNVEV (reference sequence). The CDR3 sequence is 13 residues long. Trimming removed 8 bases from V and 10 bases from J; junction bases left unmatched: 9.

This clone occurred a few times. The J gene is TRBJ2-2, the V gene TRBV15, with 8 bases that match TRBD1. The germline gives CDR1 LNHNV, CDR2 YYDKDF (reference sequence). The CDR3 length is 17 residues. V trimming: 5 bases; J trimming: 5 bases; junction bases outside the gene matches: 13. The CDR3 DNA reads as TGTGCCACCAGCTCTTTCTCAGGGGGCAGGTTAACCGGGGAGCTGTTTTTT. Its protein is CATSSFSGGRLTGELFF.

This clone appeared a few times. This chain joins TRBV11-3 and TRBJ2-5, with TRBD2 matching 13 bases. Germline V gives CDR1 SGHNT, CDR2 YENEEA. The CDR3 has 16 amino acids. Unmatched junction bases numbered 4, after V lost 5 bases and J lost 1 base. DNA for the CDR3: TGTGCCAGCAGCGCCGGGACTAGCGGGGTCCAAGAGACCCAGTACTTC. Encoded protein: CASSAGTSGVQETQYF.

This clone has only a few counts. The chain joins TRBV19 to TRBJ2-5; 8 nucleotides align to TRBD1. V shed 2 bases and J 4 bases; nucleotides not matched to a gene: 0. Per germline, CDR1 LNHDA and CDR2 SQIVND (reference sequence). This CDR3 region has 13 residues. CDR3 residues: CASSIQGAETQYF. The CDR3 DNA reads TGTGCCAGTAGTATACAGGGGGCAGAGACCCAGTACTTC. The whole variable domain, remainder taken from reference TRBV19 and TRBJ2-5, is DGGITQSPKYLFRKEGQNVTLSCEQNLNHDAMYWYRQDPGQGLRLIYYSQIVNDFQKGDIAEGYSVSREKKESFPLTVTSAQKNPTAFYLCASSIQGAETQYFGPGTRLLVL.